This TCR beta chain comes out of a study of T cells after yellow fever vaccination. Whole-study findings and limits: A weaker secondary response peaked on day 5, the primary on day 15.

Germline V lookup: CDR1 LGHNA, CDR2 YSLEER. V shed 0 bases and J 6 bases; nucleotides not matched to a gene: 14. The CDR3 has 18 residues. TCRdb reanalysed the 5' RACE reads using MiXCR and keeps one entry per CDR3 protein. The data show hundreds of thousands of distinct CDR3 sequences, with approximately 3.8% seen just once and around a quarter held by the top ten. This clonotype came up a few times. As yet, its antigen is unknown. The receptor was derived from a man aged 18 to 29 who received the YFV17D yellow fever vaccine. The source was PBMCs, collected on the day of the yellow fever booster vaccination. This chain uses TRBV4-3 with TRBJ2-7, with 10 nucleotides matching TRBD2. This CDR3 is CASSQDPGWGTSVGEQYF. The CDR3 DNA is TGCGCCAGCAGCCAAGATCCCGGGTGGGGGACTAGCGTTGGCGAGCAGTACTTC.